This passage covers 30 T cell receptor beta chains from one sample sequenced in a study of blood T cell repertoires in COVID-19. Assay: immunoSEQ multiplex PCR; the TCRdb copy retains only in-frame clones and omits some. The sample lists 410,000 or so clones; 89% were seen once. Sequenced input: peripheral blood. Receptors were obtained from a middle-aged woman with COVID-19, enrolled during active disease.

V usage is TRBV28 and J usage is TRBJ1-5, with 7 bases aligning to TRBD1. CDR1 is MDHEN and CDR2 is SYDVKM in the germline V gene. Trimming cost V 4 bases and J 0 bases; bases outside gene matches: 9. CDR3 size: 17 residues. CDR3 sequence: CASSSYRDSDSNQPQHF. CDR3 nucleotides: TGTGCCAGCAGTTCATACCGGGACAGTGATAGCAATCAGCCCCAGCATTTT.

This sequence joins TRBV28 and TRBJ1-5; weak D call: TRBD1 (5 bases). Germline V CDR1 and CDR2: MDHEN, SYDVKM. Trimming removed 7 bases from V and 6 bases from J, with 16 bases in between. The CDR3 totals 14 residues. CDR3 protein: CASILGQGGQPQHF. For the CDR3, the DNA is TGTGCCAGCATCTTGGGCCAGGGCGGTCAGCCCCAGCATTTT.

V and J are TRBV25-1 and TRBJ1-2; 7 positions match TRBD1. Trimming cost V 7 bases and J 3 bases; bases outside gene matches: 8. This CDR3 contains 14 residues. The germline gives CDR1 MGHDK, CDR2 SYGVNS. This chain's CDR3 is CASNRQGQHYGYTF. In nucleotides, the CDR3 is TGTGCCAGCAATCGACAGGGTCAGCACTATGGCTACACCTTC.

This rearrangement joins TRBV25-1 to TRBJ1-1, with TRBD1 identical over 8 bases. Germline CDR1 and CDR2: MGHDK and SYGVNS. Trimming removed 4 bases from V and 5 bases from J; junction bases left unmatched: 9. This CDR3 region has 15 residues. The CDR3 DNA sequence: TGTGCCAGCAGTGTTACAGGGGGTGGCGGGACTGAAGCTTTCTTT. Protein sequence: CASSVTGGGGTEAFF. The whole variable domain, filled in from reference TRBV25-1 and TRBJ1-1, reads EADIYQTPRYLVIGTGKKITLECSQTMGHDKMYWYQQDPGMELHLIHYSYGVNSTEKGDLSSESTVSRIRTEHFPLTLESARPSHTSQYLCASSVTGGGGTEAFFGQGTRLTVV.

The chain combines TRBV5-1 with TRBJ2-2; 9 bases fit TRBD2. The CDR3 runs to 15 residues. Germline V CDR1 and CDR2: SGHRS, YFSETQ. V trimming: 0 bases; J trimming: 8 bases; junction bases outside the gene matches: 5. The CDR3 region has the DNA TGCGCCAGCAGCTTGGGACTAGCGGCCCCTGGGGAGCTGTTTTTT. Translated, it gives CASSLGLAAPGELFF.

The gene calls are TRBV10-3 and TRBJ2-5, with TRBD2 matching 14 bases. Per the germline V gene, CDR1 is ENHRY and CDR2 is SYGVKD. CDR3 length: 17 amino acids. V shed 0 bases, J shed 4 bases, and the junction held 4 bases outside the gene matches. The CDR3, as DNA: TGTGCCATCAGTGAGTCGACTAGCGGGGGGGCCCGAGAGACCCAGTACTTC. Encoded protein: CAISESTSGGARETQYF.

For the CDR3, the DNA is TGTGCCAGCAGTTCCCTGAGGGAGGGCCTTTCCGGGGAGCTGTTTTTT. Its translation: CASSSLREGLSGELFF. This chain connects TRBV27 to TRBJ2-2, with 7 bases aligning to TRBD2. The CDR3 runs 16 residues. CDR1 is MNHEY, CDR2 SMNVEV, per germline (reference sequence). The V gene end was trimmed by 4 bases and the J gene end by 6 bases; junction bases not matched to a gene: 11.

The CDR3 spells CASSLRDSLMKFF. CDR3 nucleotides: TGTGCCAGCAGTTTGCGGGACAGCCTGATGAAGTTCTTC. The genes are TRBV28 and TRBJ2-1, with D possibly TRBD1 on 7 matching bases. Germline lookup yields CDR1 MDHEN and CDR2 SYDVKM. The CDR3 extends over 13 amino acids. Between the trimmed V and J ends, which lost 3 bases and 14 bases, there was a span of 17 bases.

This chain joins TRBV27 and TRBJ1-4; D is perhaps TRBD1 (5 bases). Germline-derived CDR1 and CDR2 are MNHEY and SMNVEV (reference sequence). The CDR3 runs 12 residues. The ends were cut back, 9 bases at V and 4 bases at J, with 9 bases in the middle. As DNA, the CDR3 is TGTGCCAGTGGGGCATATAATGAAAAACTGTTTTTT. Protein sequence: CASGAYNEKLFF.

The sample holds a few counts of this clone. This chain connects TRBV18 to TRBJ1-3; no definite D call. The V end was cut by 2 bases, the J end by 0 bases, with 11 bases between. Germline V gene sequence: CDR1 KGHSH, CDR2 LQKENI. The CDR3 covers 16 residues. The CDR3 DNA reads as TGTGCCAGCTCACCAACTGACTCTTCCTCTGGAAACACCATATATTTT. This gives the protein CASSPTDSSSGNTIYF.

In this sample, this clone turned up once. V gene TRBV5-1 combines with J gene TRBJ2-2; 12 bases are a match to TRBD2. The CDR3 contains 16 residues. CDR1 is SGHRS and CDR2 is YFSETQ in the germline V gene. The V and J ends lost 7 bases and 5 bases, in that order; junction bases with no gene match: 9. The chain's CDR3 is CASLGGTSGHTGELFF. CDR3 DNA: TGCGCCAGCCTGGGCGGGACTAGCGGGCATACCGGGGAGCTGTTTTTT.

V usage is TRBV6-5 and J usage is TRBJ1-1; D call uncertain. Looked up from germline, CDR1 is MNHEY and CDR2 is SVGAGI. V lost 0 bases, J lost 10 bases, and 18 bases lay in between. CDR3 length equals 15 residues. This chain's CDR3 is CASSYSPPGPRGAFF. The DNA of the CDR3 is TGTGCCAGCAGTTACTCGCCCCCGGGCCCCCGGGGAGCTTTCTTT.

The genes are TRBV19 and TRBJ2-1; TRBD2 matches at 9 bases. Germline CDR1 is LNHDA and CDR2 is SQIVND (reference sequence). V lost 0 bases, J lost 3 bases, and 3 bases stayed unmatched. The CDR3 length is 16 residues. CDR3 residues: CASSIDSRGGYNEQFF. In nucleotides, the CDR3 is TGTGCCAGTAGTATAGACTCGCGGGGGGGCTACAATGAGCAGTTCTTC.

This chain joins TRBV20-1 and TRBJ1-2; the match to TRBD1 covers 7 bases. V gave up 2 bases and J gave up 6 bases; unmatched junction bases: 0. Germline V gene lookup returns CDR1 DFQATT and CDR2 SNEGSKA (reference sequence). This CDR3 region has 11 residues. CDR3 in DNA: TGCAGTGCTAGACAGGGGGATGGCTACACCTTC. It specifies CSARQGDGYTF.

This clone was detected a few times. The chain couples TRBV4-3 to TRBJ1-1; D uncertain. The germline V gene has CDR1 LGHNA and CDR2 YSLEER. Trimming cost V 4 bases and J 6 bases, with 15 bases left between them. This CDR3 has 14 amino acids. The CDR3 loop is CASSLTAGRAEAFF. In DNA form, the CDR3 reads TGCGCCAGCAGCCTCACCGCGGGCCGAGCTGAAGCTTTCTTT.

This chain uses TRBV29-1 with TRBJ2-3; 10 bases fit TRBD2. V was pared by 7 bases and J by 7 bases, with 8 bases of the junction left unmatched. Per the germline V gene, CDR1 is SQVTM and CDR2 is ANQGSEA. There are 13 residues in the CDR3. The CDR3 DNA is TGCAGCGGGAGCGGGGGGGCCGGGAATACGCAGTATTTT. Translation gives CSGSGGAGNTQYF.

CDR3 nucleotide sequence: TGTGCCAGCAGCTCACCAGGGTACGGAAACACCATATATTTT. Translation gives CASSSPGYGNTIYF. The rearrangement uses TRBV5-4 and TRBJ1-3; the D gene is possibly TRBD1 (5 bases). Between the trimmed V and J ends, which lost 3 bases and 4 bases, there was a span of 11 bases. Looked up from germline, CDR1 is SGHNT and CDR2 is YYREEE (reference sequence). This CDR3 comprises 14 residues.

The chain employs TRBV4-2 and TRBJ1-6, with 9 positions matching TRBD1. CDR3 length: 16 amino acids. V trimming: 0 bases; J trimming: 9 bases; junction bases outside the gene matches: 6. Germline V gene lookup returns CDR1 LGHNA and CDR2 YNFKEQ. The chain's CDR3 is CASSQDTGTGSSPLHF. For the CDR3, the DNA is TGTGCCAGCAGCCAAGACACCGGGACAGGGAGTTCACCCCTCCACTTT.

The chain is built from TRBV27 and TRBJ2-1; possibly TRBD1 for D (5 bases). V shed 0 bases and J shed 1 base, with 10 bases lying between them. CDR1 and CDR2 from the germline V gene are MNHEY and SMNVEV (reference sequence). The CDR3 is 16 residues long. The CDR3 bases are TGTGCCAGCAGTTTATCAGGGGTTCTGTCCTACAATGAGCAGTTCTTC. This encodes CASSLSGVLSYNEQFF.

V gene TRBV5-1 combines with J gene TRBJ1-1; tentative D call: TRBD1 (6 bases). Looked up from germline, CDR1 is SGHRS and CDR2 is YFSETQ. This CDR3 comprises 16 residues. Trimming shortened V by 0 bases and J by 0 bases, and 12 bases separated the two germline ends. The CDR3 spells CASSLEGVVVNTEAFF. The CDR3 nucleotides read TGCGCCAGCAGCTTGGAGGGGGTGGTGGTGAACACTGAAGCTTTCTTT.

The chain combines TRBV29-1 with TRBJ2-7, with 7 bases that match TRBD1. This CDR3 is built from 15 residues. The ends lost 0 bases at V and 7 bases at J; junction bases unmatched: 12. Germline loops: CDR1 SQVTM, CDR2 ANQGSEA. DNA for the CDR3: TGCAGCGTTGAAGATCTTCGTTCGACAGGGCGGGAGCAGTACTTC. Its translation: CSVEDLRSTGREQYF.

The genes are TRBV2 and TRBJ1-5, with unresolved D. The CDR3 length is 15 residues. The ends were cut back, 6 bases at V and 2 bases at J, with 14 bases in the middle. Germline loops: CDR1 SNHLY, CDR2 FYNNEI. CDR3 DNA: TGTGCCAGCAGGCGGGATAAGCGAGGCAATCAGCCCCAGCATTTT. The encoded protein is CASRRDKRGNQPQHF.

The rearrangement links TRBV30 to TRBJ2-7; the D gene is possibly TRBD1 (5 bases). The CDR3 has 13 amino acids. From germline, CDR1 is GTSNPN and CDR2 SVGIG (reference sequence). The CDR3 loop is CSSLSGHTYEQYF. Here the CDR3 DNA reads TGTTCCAGCCTATCCGGACATACCTACGAGCAGTACTTC.

The V call is TRBV5-5, the J call TRBJ2-2; TRBD2 might be the D (7 bases). The CDR3 spans 15 residues. Between the trimmed V and J ends, which lost 4 bases and 5 bases, there was a span of 15 bases. In germline, CDR1 is SGHKS, CDR2 YYEKEE (reference sequence). The CDR3 region is CASSGPGGPTGELFF. CDR3 nucleotide sequence: TGTGCCAGCAGCGGGCCGGGGGGCCCGACCGGGGAGCTGTTTTTT. The complete variable domain, with remaining parts taken from reference TRBV5-5 and TRBJ2-2, reads DAGVTQSPTHLIKTRGQQVTLRCSPISGHKSVSWYQQVLGQGPQFIFQYYEKEERGRGNFPDRFSARQFPNYSSELNVNALLLGDSALYLCASSGPGGPTGELFFGEGSRLTVL.

This sequence joins TRBV4-1 and TRBJ1-2, with D perhaps matching TRBD1 (6 bases). Germline loops: CDR1 MGHRA, CDR2 YSYEKL. Trimming removed 5 bases from V and 1 base from J, with 14 bases in between. This CDR3 is built from 15 residues. The DNA of the CDR3 is TGCGCCAGCAGCTCGGGACAACAACATAACTATGGCTACACCTTC. This gives the protein CASSSGQQHNYGYTF.

Here the CDR3 reads CASSRGSTGNNEQFF. CDR3 nucleotide sequence: TGCGCCAGCAGCAGGGGATCGACAGGGAATAATGAGCAGTTCTTC. J is TRBJ2-1 and V is TRBV5-1; 7 bases line up with TRBD1. Per germline, CDR1 SGHRS and CDR2 YFSETQ. V shed 4 bases, J shed 7 bases, and the junction held 11 bases outside the gene matches. CDR3 size: 15 residues.

The V gene is TRBV7-2, the J gene TRBJ1-5; a possible D gene is TRBD1 (5 bases). The CDR3 loop spans 13 amino acids. Trimming shortened V by 2 bases and J by 7 bases, and 9 bases separated the two germline ends. The germline V gene encodes CDR1 SGHTA and CDR2 FQGNSA. Here the CDR3 DNA reads TGTGCCAGCAGCTTATCAGGGCAACAGCCCCAGCATTTT. Its protein is CASSLSGQQPQHF.

This clone was seen only once. The chain couples TRBV24-1 to TRBJ2-3; no reliable D call. The CDR3 sequence is 15 residues long. V lost 4 bases to trimming and J lost 4 bases, with 14 bases between them. Germline lookup yields CDR1 KGHDR and CDR2 SFDVKD. CDR3 region: CATSEGRSLPDTQYF. In nucleotides, the CDR3 is TGTGCCACCAGTGAGGGCCGGTCCCTCCCAGATACGCAGTATTTT.

The chain combines TRBV11-2 with TRBJ1-3, with TRBD1 identical over 8 bases. After removal of 6 bases from V and 7 bases from J, the junction contained 11 bases not matched to a gene. This CDR3 has 15 amino acids. Germline CDR1 and CDR2: SGHAT and FQNNGV. CDR3 loop: CASSPMDRAYNTIYF. The CDR3 region has the DNA TGTGCCAGCAGTCCAATGGACAGGGCCTATAACACCATATATTTT.

The chain recombines TRBV4-1 with TRBJ2-1; TRBD2 matches at 8 bases. The CDR3 is 16 residues long. Losses at the gene ends were 0 bases for V and 10 bases for J; bases not matched to a gene: 11. Germline loops: CDR1 MGHRA, CDR2 YSYEKL. The CDR3 loop reads CASSQDRTSSFWEQFF. The CDR3 coding sequence is TGCGCCAGCAGCCAAGATCGGACTAGCTCTTTCTGGGAGCAGTTCTTC.